This TCR beta chain was recovered during a study of T cell responses to AZD1222 COVID-19 vaccine. Study in general: Doses given second, at about 4 or about 12 weeks, were pooled.

About this clone: Its specificity is unknown.

Study-wide findings and caveats: Reportedly, nearly half of unique spike TCRs recognized epitopes outside B.1.351/B.1.1.7 mutations. Clonal diversity may have been underestimated in mostly white British donors. Vaccine-associated CD4 TCRs ranged over spike, dominating at 160-218 and 743-854.

Clones were read by immunoSEQ multiplex PCR, and TCRdb kept only the in-frame ones, dropping some. The sample has about 130,000 clones; over 75% are singletons. The CDR3 is 13 amino acids. Germline V gene sequence: CDR1 MNHEY, CDR2 SMNVEV (reference sequence). V was pared by 4 bases and J by 15 bases, with 12 bases of the junction left unmatched. The chain recombines TRBV27 with TRBJ2-1; 7 bases match TRBD1. Sequences were derived from peripheral blood, sampled on day 0 of AZD1222 vaccination. This clonotype originated in an adult in good health. CDR3 nucleotides: TGTGCCAGCAGTTATCGACCGGGACAGACGCTGTTCTTC. Its translation is CASSYRPGQTLFF.